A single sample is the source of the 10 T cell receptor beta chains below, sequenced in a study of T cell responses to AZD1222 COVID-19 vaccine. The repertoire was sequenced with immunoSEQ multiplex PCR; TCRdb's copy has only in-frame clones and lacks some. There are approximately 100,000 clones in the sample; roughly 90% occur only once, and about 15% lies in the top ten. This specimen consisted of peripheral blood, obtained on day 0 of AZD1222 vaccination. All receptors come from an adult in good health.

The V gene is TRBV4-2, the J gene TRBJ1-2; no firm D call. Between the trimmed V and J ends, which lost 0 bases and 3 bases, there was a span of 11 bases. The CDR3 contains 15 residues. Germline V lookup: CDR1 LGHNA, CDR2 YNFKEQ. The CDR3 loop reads CASSQDDGIHYGYTF. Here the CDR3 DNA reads TGTGCCAGCAGCCAAGATGACGGAATACACTATGGCTACACCTTC.

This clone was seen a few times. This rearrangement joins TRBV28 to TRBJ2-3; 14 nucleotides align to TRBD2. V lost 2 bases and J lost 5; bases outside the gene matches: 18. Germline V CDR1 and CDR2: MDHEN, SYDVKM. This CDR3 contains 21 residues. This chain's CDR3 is CASSLPTPPTTSGRVQDTQYF. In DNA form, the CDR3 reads TGTGCCAGCAGTTTACCTACCCCCCCGACGACTAGCGGGAGGGTACAAGATACGCAGTATTTT.

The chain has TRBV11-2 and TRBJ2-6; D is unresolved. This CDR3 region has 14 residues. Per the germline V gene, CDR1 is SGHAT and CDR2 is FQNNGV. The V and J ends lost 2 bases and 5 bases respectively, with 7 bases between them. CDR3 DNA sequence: TGTGCCAGCAGCTTATTTTTGAGGGCCAACGTCCTGACTTTC. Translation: CASSLFLRANVLTF.

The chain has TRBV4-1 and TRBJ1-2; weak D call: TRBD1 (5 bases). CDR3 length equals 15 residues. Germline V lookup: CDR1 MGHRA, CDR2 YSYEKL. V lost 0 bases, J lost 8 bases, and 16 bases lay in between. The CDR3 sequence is CASSQDMGPMPGYTF. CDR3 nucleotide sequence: TGCGCCAGCAGCCAAGATATGGGGCCCATGCCGGGCTACACCTTC.

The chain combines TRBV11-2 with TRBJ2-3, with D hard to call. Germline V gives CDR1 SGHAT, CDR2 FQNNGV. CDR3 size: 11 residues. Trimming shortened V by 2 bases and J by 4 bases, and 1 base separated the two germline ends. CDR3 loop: CASSLSDTQYF. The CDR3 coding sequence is TGTGCCAGCAGCTTATCAGATACGCAGTATTTT.

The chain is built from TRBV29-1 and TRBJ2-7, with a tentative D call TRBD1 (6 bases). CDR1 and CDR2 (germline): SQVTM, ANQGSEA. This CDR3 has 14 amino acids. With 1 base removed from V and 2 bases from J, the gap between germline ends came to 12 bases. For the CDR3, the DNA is TGCAGCGTTGAAGGTGGCAGGGGTACCTACGAGCAGTACTTC. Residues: CSVEGGRGTYEQYF.

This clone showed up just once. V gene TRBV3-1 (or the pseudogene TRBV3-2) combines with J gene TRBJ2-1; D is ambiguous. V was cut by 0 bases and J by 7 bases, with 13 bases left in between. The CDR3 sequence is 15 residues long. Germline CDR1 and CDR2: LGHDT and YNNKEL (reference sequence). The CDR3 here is CASSQDYRATNEQFF. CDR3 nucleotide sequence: TGTGCCAGCAGCCAAGACTATCGGGCTACAAATGAGCAGTTCTTC.

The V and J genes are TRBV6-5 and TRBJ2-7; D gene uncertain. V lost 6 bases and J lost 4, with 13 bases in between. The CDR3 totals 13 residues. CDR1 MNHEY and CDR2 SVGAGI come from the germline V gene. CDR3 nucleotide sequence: TGTGCCAGCAGCCTGGAACCAGAATACGAGCAGTACTTC. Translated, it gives CASSLEPEYEQYF.

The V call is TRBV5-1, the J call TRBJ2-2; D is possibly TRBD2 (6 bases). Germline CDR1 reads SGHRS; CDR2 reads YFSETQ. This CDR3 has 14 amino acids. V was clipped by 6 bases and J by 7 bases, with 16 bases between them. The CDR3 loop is CASTGTPDGGELFF. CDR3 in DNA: TGCGCCAGCACGGGGACTCCCGACGGCGGGGAGCTGTTTTTT.

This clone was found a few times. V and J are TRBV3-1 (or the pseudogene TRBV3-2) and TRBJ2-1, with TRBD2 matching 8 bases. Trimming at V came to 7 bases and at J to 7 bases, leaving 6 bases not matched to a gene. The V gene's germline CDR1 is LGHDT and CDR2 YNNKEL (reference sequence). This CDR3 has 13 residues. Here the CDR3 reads CASTPAGGNEQFF. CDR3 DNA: TGTGCCAGCACCCCGGCGGGGGGTAATGAGCAGTTCTTC.